The clone carrying this T cell receptor beta chain turned up a few times. CDR3 length equals 12 residues. Trimming took off 7 bases at V and 7 bases at J, with 16 bases between the two ends. Germline CDR1 reads SQVTM; CDR2 reads ANQGSEA. The sample originates from a study of T cells after yellow fever vaccination. MiXCR, run by TCRdb on the 5' RACE reads, gives a single entry per CDR3 protein. The table lists 75,000 to 100,000 distinct CDR3 sequences, about 8.2% of them singletons. Sequencing was performed on CD8+ T cells not binding an NS4B(214-222) dextramer, sorted from PBMCs, taken roughly 14 days after the first yellow fever vaccination. The chain recombines TRBV29-1 with TRBJ1-2; perhaps TRBD1 as D (5 bases). The clonotype was recovered from a young man who received the YFV17D yellow fever vaccine. In DNA form, the CDR3 reads TGCAGCGGGGGGACCGCTGTTTCTGGCTACACCTTC. As protein: CSGGTAVSGYTF.